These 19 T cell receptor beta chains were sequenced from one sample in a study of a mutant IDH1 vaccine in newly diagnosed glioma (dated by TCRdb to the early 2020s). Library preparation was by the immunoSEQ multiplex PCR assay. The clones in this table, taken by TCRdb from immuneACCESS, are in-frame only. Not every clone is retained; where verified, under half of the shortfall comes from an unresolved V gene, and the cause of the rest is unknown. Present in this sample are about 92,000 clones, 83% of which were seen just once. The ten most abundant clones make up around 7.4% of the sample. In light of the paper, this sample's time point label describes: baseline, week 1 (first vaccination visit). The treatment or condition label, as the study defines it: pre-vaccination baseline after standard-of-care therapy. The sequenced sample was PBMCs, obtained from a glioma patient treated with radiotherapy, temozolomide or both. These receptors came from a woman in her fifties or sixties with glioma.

In DNA form, the CDR3 reads TGTGCCAGCAGCCTCGCAAGGCTAGCGGGGGCCCTCACAGATACGCAGTATTTT. Translating gives CASSLARLAGALTDTQYF. The chain combines TRBV5-6 with TRBJ2-3, with 10 bases fitting TRBD2. V lost 4 bases to trimming and J lost 2 bases; unmatched junction nucleotides: 13. Germline lookup yields CDR1 SGHDT and CDR2 YYEEEE. The length of the CDR3 is 18 residues.

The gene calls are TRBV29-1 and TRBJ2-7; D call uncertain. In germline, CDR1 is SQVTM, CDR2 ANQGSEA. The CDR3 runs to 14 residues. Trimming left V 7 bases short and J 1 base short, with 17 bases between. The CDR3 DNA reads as TGCAGCGCCGAGAGCCGGCATGAGTCCTACGAGCAGTACTTC. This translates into CSAESRHESYEQYF.

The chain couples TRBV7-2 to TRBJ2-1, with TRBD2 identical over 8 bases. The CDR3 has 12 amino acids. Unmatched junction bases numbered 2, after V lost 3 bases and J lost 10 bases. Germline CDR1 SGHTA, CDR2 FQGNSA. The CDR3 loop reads CASSFGTREQFF. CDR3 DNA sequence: TGTGCCAGCAGCTTCGGGACTAGAGAGCAGTTCTTC.

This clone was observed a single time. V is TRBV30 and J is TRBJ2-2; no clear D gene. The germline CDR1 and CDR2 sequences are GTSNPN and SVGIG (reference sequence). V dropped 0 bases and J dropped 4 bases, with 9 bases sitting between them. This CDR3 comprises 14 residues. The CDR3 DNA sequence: TGTGCCTGGAGTGTAAGCAGCCTCACCGGGGAGCTGTTTTTT. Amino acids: CAWSVSSLTGELFF.

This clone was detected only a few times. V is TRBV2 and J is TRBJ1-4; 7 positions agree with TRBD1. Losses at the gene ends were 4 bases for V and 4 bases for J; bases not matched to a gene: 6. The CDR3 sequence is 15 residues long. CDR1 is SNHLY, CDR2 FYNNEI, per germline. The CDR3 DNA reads TGTGCCAGCAGTGCCAGGGGGGTCGGTAATGAAAAACTGTTTTTT. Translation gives CASSARGVGNEKLFF. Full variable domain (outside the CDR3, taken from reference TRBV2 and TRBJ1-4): EPEVTQTPSHQVTQMGQEVILRCVPISNHLYFYWYRQILGQKVEFLVSFYNNEISEKSEIFDDQFSVERPDGSNFTLKIRSTKLEDSAMYFCASSARGVGNEKLFFGSGTQLSVL.

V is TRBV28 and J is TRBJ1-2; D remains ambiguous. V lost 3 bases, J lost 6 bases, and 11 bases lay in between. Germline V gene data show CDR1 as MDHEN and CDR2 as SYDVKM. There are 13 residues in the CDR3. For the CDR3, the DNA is TGTGCCAGCAGTTTGGTGACCGCCAATGGCTACACCTTC. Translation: CASSLVTANGYTF.

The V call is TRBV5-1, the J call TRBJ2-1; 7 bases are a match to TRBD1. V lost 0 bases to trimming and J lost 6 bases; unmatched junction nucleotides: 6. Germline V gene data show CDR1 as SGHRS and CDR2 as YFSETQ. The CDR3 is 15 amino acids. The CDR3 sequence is CASSLDGTVRNEQFF. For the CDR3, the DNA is TGCGCCAGCAGCTTGGATGGGACAGTTCGCAATGAGCAGTTCTTC. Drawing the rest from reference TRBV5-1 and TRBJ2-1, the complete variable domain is KAGVTQTPRYLIKTRGQQVTLSCSPISGHRSVSWYQQTPGQGLQFLFEYFSETQRNKGNFPGRFSGRQFSNSRSEMNVSTLELGDSALYLCASSLDGTVRNEQFFGPGTRLTVL.

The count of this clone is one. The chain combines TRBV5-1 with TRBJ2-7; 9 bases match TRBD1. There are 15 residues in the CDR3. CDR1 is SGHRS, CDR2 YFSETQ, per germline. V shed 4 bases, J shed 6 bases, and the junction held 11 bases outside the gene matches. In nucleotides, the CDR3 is TGCGCCAGCAGCCAATCGGGACAGGGACCCGCCGAGCAGTACTTC. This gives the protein CASSQSGQGPAEQYF.

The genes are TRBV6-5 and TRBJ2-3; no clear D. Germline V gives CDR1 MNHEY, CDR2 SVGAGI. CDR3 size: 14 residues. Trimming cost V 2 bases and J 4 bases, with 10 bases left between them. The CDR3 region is CASSYRVRPDTQYF. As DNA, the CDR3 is TGTGCCAGCAGTTACAGGGTACGACCAGATACGCAGTATTTT.

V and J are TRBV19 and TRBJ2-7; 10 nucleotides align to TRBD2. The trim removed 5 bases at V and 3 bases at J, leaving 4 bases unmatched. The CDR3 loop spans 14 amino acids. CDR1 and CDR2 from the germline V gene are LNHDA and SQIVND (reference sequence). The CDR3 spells CASSWLAGDYEQYF. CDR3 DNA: TGTGCCAGTAGTTGGCTAGCGGGGGACTACGAGCAGTACTTC.

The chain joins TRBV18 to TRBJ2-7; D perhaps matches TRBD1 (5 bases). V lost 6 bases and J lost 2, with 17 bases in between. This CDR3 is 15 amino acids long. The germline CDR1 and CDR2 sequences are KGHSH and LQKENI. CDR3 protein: CASSRDSDSPYEQYF. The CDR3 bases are TGTGCCAGCTCCAGAGACAGTGACTCTCCCTACGAGCAGTACTTC.

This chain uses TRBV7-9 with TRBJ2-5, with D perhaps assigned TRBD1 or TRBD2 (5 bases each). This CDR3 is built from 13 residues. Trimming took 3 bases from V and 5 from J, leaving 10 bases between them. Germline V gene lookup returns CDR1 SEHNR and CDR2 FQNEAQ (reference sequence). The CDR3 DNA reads TGTGCCAGCAGCTTCAAGGGGAGCGAGACCCAGTACTTC. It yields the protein CASSFKGSETQYF.

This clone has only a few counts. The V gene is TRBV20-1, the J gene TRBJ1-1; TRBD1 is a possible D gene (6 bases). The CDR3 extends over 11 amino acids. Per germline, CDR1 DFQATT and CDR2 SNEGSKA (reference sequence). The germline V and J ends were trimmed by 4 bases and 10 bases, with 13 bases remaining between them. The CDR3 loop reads CSAKPGARAFF. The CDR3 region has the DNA TGCAGTGCTAAACCGGGGGCCCGAGCTTTCTTT.

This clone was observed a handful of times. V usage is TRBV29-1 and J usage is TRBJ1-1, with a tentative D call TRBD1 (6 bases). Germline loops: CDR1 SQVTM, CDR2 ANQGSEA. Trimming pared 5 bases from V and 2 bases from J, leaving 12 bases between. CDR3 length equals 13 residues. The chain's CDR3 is CSVFLQGNTEAFF. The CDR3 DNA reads TGCAGCGTTTTTTTACAGGGTAACACTGAAGCTTTCTTT. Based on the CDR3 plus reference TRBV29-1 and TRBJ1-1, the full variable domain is SAVISQKPSRDICQRGTSLTIQCQVDSQVTMMFWYRQQPGQSLTLIATANQGSEATYESGFVIDKFPISRPNLTFSTLTVSNMSPEDSSIYLCSVFLQGNTEAFFGQGTRLTVV.

CDR3 sequence reads: CASSIPGQSPLHF. The CDR3, as DNA: TGCGCCAGCAGCATACCGGGGCAGTCACCCCTCCACTTT. The chain is built from TRBV5-1 and TRBJ1-6; possible D gene TRBD1, 5 bases. Germline V CDR1 and CDR2: SGHRS, YFSETQ. Trimming removed 4 bases at V and 10 bases at J, with 12 bases between. CDR3 length: 13 residues.

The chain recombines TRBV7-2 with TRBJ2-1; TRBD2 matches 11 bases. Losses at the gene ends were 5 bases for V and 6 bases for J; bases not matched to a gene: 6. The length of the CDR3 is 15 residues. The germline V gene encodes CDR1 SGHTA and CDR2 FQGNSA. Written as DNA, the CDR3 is TGTGCCAGCAGCCCTAGCGGGGGGACCGGCAATGAGCAGTTCTTC. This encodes CASSPSGGTGNEQFF.

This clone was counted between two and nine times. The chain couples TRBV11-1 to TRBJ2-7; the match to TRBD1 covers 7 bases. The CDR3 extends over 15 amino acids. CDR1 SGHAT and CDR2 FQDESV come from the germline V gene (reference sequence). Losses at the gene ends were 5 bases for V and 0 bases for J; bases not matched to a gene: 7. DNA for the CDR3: TGTGCCAGCAGCCCCCGACAGGGATTCTCCTACGAGCAGTACTTC. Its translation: CASSPRQGFSYEQYF.

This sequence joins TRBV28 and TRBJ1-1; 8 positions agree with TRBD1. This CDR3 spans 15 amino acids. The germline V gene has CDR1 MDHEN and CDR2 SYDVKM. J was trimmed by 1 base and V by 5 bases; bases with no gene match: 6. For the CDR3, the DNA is TGTGCCAGCAGTCGTCCCGGGACAGGGAACACTGAAGCTTTCTTT. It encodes CASSRPGTGNTEAFF. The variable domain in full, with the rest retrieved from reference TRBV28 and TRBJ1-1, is DVKVTQSSRYLVKRTGEKVFLECVQDMDHENMFWYRQDPGLGLRLIYFSYDVKMKEKGDIPEGYSVSREKKERFSLILESASTNQTSMYLCASSRPGTGNTEAFFGQGTRLTVV.

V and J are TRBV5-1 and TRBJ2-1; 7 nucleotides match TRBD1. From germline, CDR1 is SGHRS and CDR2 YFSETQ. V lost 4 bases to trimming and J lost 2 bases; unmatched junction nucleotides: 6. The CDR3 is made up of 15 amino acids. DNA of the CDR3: TGCGCCAGCAGCCTGACAGGGAACCCCTACAATGAGCAGTTCTTC. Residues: CASSLTGNPYNEQFF.